Presented here are 20 T cell receptor beta chains from one specimen sequenced in a study of control samples from healthy donors and cancer patients. Profiled with immunoSEQ multiplex PCR; TCRdb holds only in-frame clones, not every one. The data contain under 150,000 clones, 80% to 90% of them seen just once; the ten biggest clones take up about 8.7%. The sequencing input was blood. These TCRs come from a man in his forties in good health.

V and J are TRBV7-9 and TRBJ2-1; 9 bases line up with TRBD2. The CDR3 length is 13 residues. CDR1 is SEHNR, CDR2 FQNEAQ, per germline (reference sequence). Unmatched junction bases numbered 5, after V lost 0 bases and J lost 14 bases. CDR3 in amino acids: CASSLARLAGKFF. The CDR3 nucleotides are TGTGCCAGCAGCTTAGCGCGGCTAGCGGGGAAGTTCTTC. Supplemented by reference TRBV7-9 and TRBJ2-1, the full variable domain reads DTGVSQNPRHKITKRGQNVTFRCDPISEHNRLYWYRQTLGQGPEFLTYFQNEAQLEKSRLLSDRFSAERPKGSFSTLEIQRTEQGDSAMYLCASSLARLAGKFFGPGTRLTVL.

This rearrangement joins TRBV29-1 to TRBJ2-2, with TRBD2 matching over 7 bases. The trim removed 2 bases at V and 5 bases at J, leaving 8 bases unmatched. CDR1 and CDR2 from the germline V gene are SQVTM and ANQGSEA. This CDR3 is 15 amino acids long. The CDR3 nucleotides are TGCAGCGTTGAAAAGTCTAGCGGCTTTACCGGGGAGCTGTTTTTT. Encoded protein: CSVEKSSGFTGELFF.

This chain links TRBV6-5 with TRBJ2-1; 8 bases align to TRBD2. From germline, CDR1 is MNHEY and CDR2 SVGAGI. The CDR3 is made up of 15 amino acids. V lost 5 bases, J lost 1 base, and 4 bases stayed unmatched. This CDR3 reads CASSPIAGSYNEQFF. CDR3 bases: TGTGCCAGCAGTCCAATAGCGGGGTCCTACAATGAGCAGTTCTTC.

J is TRBJ2-1 and V is TRBV6-6, with D tentatively TRBD2 (6 bases). The CDR3 extends over 13 amino acids. V lost 6 bases to trimming and J lost 4 bases, with 10 bases between them. The V gene's germline CDR1 is MNHNY and CDR2 SVGAGI (reference sequence). CDR3 sequence (DNA): TGTGCCAGCAGCTGGGGGAGGTACAATGAGCAGTTCTTC. Translating it yields CASSWGRYNEQFF.

The chain is built from TRBV18 and TRBJ2-1; unclear D gene. CDR1 and CDR2 (germline): KGHSH, LQKENI. The CDR3 totals 14 residues. Trimming shortened V by 1 base and J by 5 bases, and 9 bases separated the two germline ends. CDR3 sequence reads: CASSPQSVHNEQFF. The CDR3 DNA follows: TGTGCCAGCTCACCACAATCGGTTCACAATGAGCAGTTCTTC.

The rearrangement joins TRBV10-2 to TRBJ2-3; TRBD1 or TRBD2 may be the D gene (6 bases each). V was clipped by 0 bases and J by 4 bases, with 26 bases between them. This CDR3 region has 20 residues. Germline V lookup: CDR1 WSHSY, CDR2 SAAADI. In DNA, the CDR3 is TGCGCCAGCAGTGAGTCAAGGTTTCGGGTGTGGGGGGCTTCGGCAGATACGCAGTATTTT. It specifies CASSESRFRVWGASADTQYF.

This clone was observed once. This chain uses TRBV5-1 with TRBJ2-5; 8 bases fit TRBD1. Unmatched junction bases numbered 6, after V lost 3 bases and J lost 5 bases. CDR1 is SGHRS and CDR2 is YFSETQ in the germline V gene. The CDR3 is 14 residues long. This chain's CDR3 is CASSSQGARETQYF. CDR3 in DNA: TGCGCCAGCAGCTCTCAGGGGGCGCGGGAGACCCAGTACTTC.

J is TRBJ1-4 and V is TRBV6-5; possibly TRBD1 for D (6 bases). Germline CDR1 and CDR2: MNHEY and SVGAGI. The CDR3 is 14 amino acids. V lost 5 bases, J lost 8 bases, and 15 bases lay in between. The CDR3 DNA reads as TGTGCCAGCAGTACGCGGGGGCTCGGCGAAAAACTGTTTTTT. Its protein is CASSTRGLGEKLFF.

The chain uses TRBV15 and TRBJ2-7; 7 nucleotides match TRBD2. The trim removed 1 base at V and 7 bases at J, leaving 10 bases unmatched. CDR1 LNHNV and CDR2 YYDKDF come from the germline V gene (reference sequence). CDR3 length: 15 amino acids. CDR3 sequence: CATSRVGVRGGEQYF. The CDR3 DNA is TGTGCCACCAGCAGAGTAGGAGTGCGGGGAGGGGAGCAGTACTTC.

The chain combines TRBV9 with TRBJ2-1, with D possibly matching TRBD1 (6 bases). V gave up 1 base and J gave up 4 bases, with 9 bases separating them. The CDR3 has 14 amino acids. CDR1 and CDR2 from the germline V gene are SGDLS and YYNGEE. The CDR3 is CASSVSDRYNEQFF. The CDR3 nucleotides read TGTGCCAGCAGCGTATCGGACAGATACAATGAGCAGTTCTTC.

This clone came up a few times. Its ends do not fully match the called genes, so a read error is possible. The chain has TRBV6-2 or TRBV6-3 and TRBJ2-7; D is unclear. The germline gives CDR1 MNHEY, CDR2 SVGEGT. CDR3 length: 15 amino acids. The CDR3 here is CASSSPVSIPYVQYF. The CDR3 DNA follows: TGTGCCAGCAGTTCTCCGGTCTCGATTCCATACGTGCAGTACTTC.

V is TRBV7-3 and J is TRBJ1-1; perhaps TRBD1 as D (5 bases). The CDR3 is made up of 14 amino acids. Germline V gene lookup returns CDR1 SGHTA and CDR2 FQGTGA. Trimming took off 3 bases at V and 1 base at J, with 9 bases between the two ends. This CDR3 is CASSFAGGNTEAFF. The DNA for the CDR3 is TGTGCCAGCAGCTTCGCTGGGGGGAACACTGAAGCTTTCTTT.

The chain employs TRBV5-6 and TRBJ1-2; possible D gene TRBD1, 5 bases. The V and J ends lost 4 bases and 4 bases respectively, with 17 bases between them. The length of the CDR3 is 15 residues. Germline V gives CDR1 SGHDT, CDR2 YYEEEE. The CDR3 protein is CASSGPGSVSYGYTF. The DNA for the CDR3 is TGTGCCAGCAGCGGTCCAGGGTCGGTCAGCTATGGCTACACCTTC.

A remark on this clone: A read error may account for a junction end that differs from germline. The genes are TRBV9 and TRBJ2-7, with 13 bases that match TRBD2. Germline V CDR1 and CDR2: SGDLS, YYNGEE. This CDR3 has 14 amino acids. Here the CDR3 DNA reads TGTGCCAGCAGCGTAGGGACTAGCGGGGGCCTGCTTTTATTC. Its translation is CASSVGTSGGLLLF.

The table lists this clone with a count of one. J is TRBJ2-3 and V is TRBV15; a weak D match, TRBD2 (6 bases). The CDR3 runs to 13 residues. Germline V gene data show CDR1 as LNHNV and CDR2 as YYDKDF (reference sequence). V lost 1 base, J lost 7 bases, and 9 bases lay in between. CDR3 in DNA: TGTGCCACCAGCAGAGGGACTACTTATACGCAGTATTTT. Its translation is CATSRGTTYTQYF.

This sequence joins TRBV19 and TRBJ1-5; no clear D gene. CDR1 and CDR2 (germline): LNHDA, SQIVND (reference sequence). The V gene lost 2 bases and the J gene lost 4 bases, with 12 bases spanning the gap. The CDR3 extends over 15 amino acids. The CDR3 coding sequence is TGTGCCAGTAGTATAAAAACAGTCGGGAATCAGCCCCAGCATTTT. The encoded protein is CASSIKTVGNQPQHF.

The rearrangement links TRBV18 to TRBJ1-4, with no clear D. Germline V gene lookup returns CDR1 KGHSH and CDR2 LQKENI. Between the trimmed V and J ends, which lost 2 bases and 7 bases, there was a span of 5 bases. The length of the CDR3 is 12 residues. The CDR3 spells CASSPTPEKLFF. The DNA for the CDR3 is TGTGCCAGCTCACCAACGCCTGAAAAACTGTTTTTT.

V usage is TRBV4-1 and J usage is TRBJ2-5, with 8 nucleotides matching TRBD2. CDR3 length: 18 amino acids. J was trimmed by 3 bases and V by 3 bases; bases with no gene match: 15. Germline assignment: CDR1 MGHRA and CDR2 YSYEKL. The CDR3 DNA sequence: TGCGCCAGCAGCCATCTCAACCTCTTACCAGCGGGGGAAGAGACCCAGTACTTC. Encoded protein: CASSHLNLLPAGEETQYF.

Only one count was recorded for this clone. This chain links TRBV9 with TRBJ2-2, with unresolved D. The V end lost 0 bases, the J end lost 7 bases, and 4 bases lay between the germline ends. This CDR3 has 12 amino acids. The germline V gene encodes CDR1 SGDLS and CDR2 YYNGEE. The CDR3: CASSVVFGELFF. The CDR3 DNA sequence: TGTGCCAGCAGCGTAGTCTTCGGGGAGCTGTTTTTT.

This sequence joins TRBV6-4 and TRBJ2-1, with D tentatively TRBD1 (5 bases). Trimming pared 6 bases from V and 1 base from J, leaving 16 bases between. This CDR3 is 16 amino acids long. CDR1 and CDR2 from the germline V gene are MRHNA and SNTAGT. The chain's CDR3 is CASSPGLQLSYNEQFF. DNA of the CDR3: TGTGCCAGCAGCCCAGGGCTCCAACTATCCTACAATGAGCAGTTCTTC.